This T cell receptor (beta chain) is drawn from a study of monozygotic twins with inflammatory bowel disease. In germline, CDR1 is SGHTA, CDR2 FQGNSA. The CDR3 sequence is 15 residues long. With the 5' RACE reads reprocessed, TCRdb shows one record per CDR3 protein and no DNA. This table holds over 150,000 distinct CDR3 sequences. The receptor's source is a human donor with ulcerative colitis or Crohn's disease, or a healthy co-twin of an affected twin (not recorded which). V gene TRBV7-2 combines with J gene TRBJ2-5. Sequencing was performed on blood. The CDR3 region is CASSPIHTQAETQYF.